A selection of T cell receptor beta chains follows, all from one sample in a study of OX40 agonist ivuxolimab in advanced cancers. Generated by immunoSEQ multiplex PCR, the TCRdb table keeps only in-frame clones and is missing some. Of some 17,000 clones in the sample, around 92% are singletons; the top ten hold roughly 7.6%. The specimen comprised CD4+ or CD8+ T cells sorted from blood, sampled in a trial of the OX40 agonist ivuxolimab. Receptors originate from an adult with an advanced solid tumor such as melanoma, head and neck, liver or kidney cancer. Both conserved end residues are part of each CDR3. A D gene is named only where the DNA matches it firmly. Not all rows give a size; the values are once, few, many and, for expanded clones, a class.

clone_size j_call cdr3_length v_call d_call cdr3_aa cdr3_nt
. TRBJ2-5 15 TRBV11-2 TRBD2 CASSLAQGLVETQYF TGTGCCAGCAGCTTAGCCCAGGGACTAGTGGAGACCCAGTACTTC
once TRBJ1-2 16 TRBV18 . CASSPSAPTPDYGYTF TGTGCCAGCTCACCTTCGGCGCCGACCCCTGACTATGGCTACACCTTC
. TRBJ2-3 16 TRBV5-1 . CASSLSGLTSTDTQYF TGCGCCAGCAGCTTGTCGGGACTCACCAGCACAGATACGCAGTATTTT
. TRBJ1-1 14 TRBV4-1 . CASSQAHRDTEAFF TGCGCCAGCAGCCAAGCGCATAGGGACACTGAAGCTTTCTTT
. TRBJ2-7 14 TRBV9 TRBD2 CASSVAGGPEEQYF TGTGCCAGCAGCGTGGCGGGGGGGCCAGAAGAGCAGTACTTC
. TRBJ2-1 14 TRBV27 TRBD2 CASSLAGGDNEQFF TGTGCCAGCAGTTTAGCGGGAGGGGACAATGAGCAGTTCTTC
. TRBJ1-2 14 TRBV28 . CASSLWALNYGYTF TGTGCCAGCAGTTTATGGGCACTAAACTATGGCTACACCTTC
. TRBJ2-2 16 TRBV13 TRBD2 CASSFRGLAGVGELFF TGTGCCAGCAGCTTCCGGGGACTAGCGGGGGTCGGGGAGCTGTTTTTT
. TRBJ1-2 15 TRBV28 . CASSPTGTLNYGYTF TGTGCCAGCAGCCCGACCGGGACCTTAAACTATGGCTACACCTTC
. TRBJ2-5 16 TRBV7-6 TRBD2 CASSPTSGGPQETQYF TGTGCCAGCTCACCGACTAGCGGGGGGCCCCAAGAGACCCAGTACTTC
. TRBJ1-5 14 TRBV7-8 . CASSTGYSNQPQHF TGTGCCAGCAGCACAGGGTATAGCAATCAGCCCCAGCATTTT
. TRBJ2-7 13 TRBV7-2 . CASSDPGDYEQYF TGTGCCAGCAGCGACCCGGGAGACTACGAGCAGTACTTC
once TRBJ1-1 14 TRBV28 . CASRTDGAGTEAFF TGTGCCAGCAGAACGGACGGCGCTGGAACTGAAGCTTTCTTT
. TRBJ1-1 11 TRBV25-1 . CASRLAGEAFF TGTGCCAGCAGGCTCGCGGGTGAAGCTTTCTTT
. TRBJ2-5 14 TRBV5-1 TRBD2 CASTWTSGGETQYF TGCGCCAGCACCTGGACTAGCGGGGGAGAGACCCAGTACTTC
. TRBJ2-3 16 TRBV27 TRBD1 CASSLADRVYPDTQYF TGTGCCAGCAGTTTGGCGGACAGGGTATACCCAGATACGCAGTATTTT
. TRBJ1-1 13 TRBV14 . CASSPGHQTEAFF TGTGCCAGCAGCCCCGGACATCAAACTGAAGCTTTCTTT
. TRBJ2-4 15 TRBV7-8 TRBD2 CASSLIAGAQNIQYF TGTGCCAGCAGCTTAATAGCGGGGGCGCAAAACATTCAGTACTTC
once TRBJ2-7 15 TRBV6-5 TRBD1 CASSYWGTGSYEQYF TGTGCCAGCAGTTACTGGGGGACAGGGTCCTACGAGCAGTACTTC
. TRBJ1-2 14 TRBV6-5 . CASSYGDTNYGYTF TGTGCCAGCAGTTACGGGGATACCAACTATGGCTACACCTTC
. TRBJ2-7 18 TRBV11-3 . CASSPPGRGTVSSYEQYF TGTGCCAGCAGCCCACCAGGGCGGGGGACAGTCAGCTCCTACGAGCAGTACTTC
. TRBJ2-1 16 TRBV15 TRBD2 CATSARLAGLHNEQFF TGTGCCACCAGCGCCCGACTAGCGGGACTCCACAATGAGCAGTTCTTC
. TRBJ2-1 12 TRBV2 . CASKFRYNEQFF TGTGCCAGCAAATTCCGCTACAATGAGCAGTTCTTC
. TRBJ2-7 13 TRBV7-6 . CASSLDWVYEQYF TGTGCCAGCAGCTTAGACTGGGTGTACGAGCAGTACTTC
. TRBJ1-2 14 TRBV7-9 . CASSHAWEGVGYTF TGTGCCAGCAGCCACGCGTGGGAGGGTGTTGGCTACACCTTC
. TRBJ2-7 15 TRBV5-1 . CASSPATQTTYEQYF TGCGCCAGCAGTCCAGCCACACAAACCACCTACGAGCAGTACTTC
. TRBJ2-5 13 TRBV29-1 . CSVDGASIETQYF TGCAGCGTTGATGGGGCCTCGATAGAGACCCAGTACTTC
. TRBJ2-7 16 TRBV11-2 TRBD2 CASSRSTSGGWGEQYF TGTGCCAGCAGCCGTTCGACTAGCGGGGGATGGGGCGAGCAGTACTTC
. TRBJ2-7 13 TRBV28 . CASSALGGHEQYF TGTGCCAGCAGCGCCCTCGGGGGCCACGAGCAGTACTTC
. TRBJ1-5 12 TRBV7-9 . CASSLQGQPQHF TGTGCCAGCAGCTTACAGGGTCAGCCCCAGCATTTT
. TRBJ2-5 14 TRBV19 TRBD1 CASSVGQGKETQYF TGTGCCAGTAGTGTAGGACAGGGTAAAGAGACCCAGTACTTC
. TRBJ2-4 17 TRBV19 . CASSINGGATYKNIQYF TGTGCCAGTAGTATTAATGGAGGGGCCACATACAAAAACATTCAGTACTTC
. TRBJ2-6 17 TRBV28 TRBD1 CASRLQGDHSGANVLTF TGTGCCAGCAGGCTACAGGGGGACCATTCTGGGGCCAACGTCCTGACTTTC
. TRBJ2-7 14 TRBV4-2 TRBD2 CASSQIAGAGEQYF TGTGCCAGCAGCCAAATAGCGGGAGCGGGCGAGCAGTACTTC
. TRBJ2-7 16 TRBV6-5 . CASSYSGMGQRAEQYF TGTGCCAGCAGTTACTCAGGGATGGGCCAGCGGGCCGAGCAGTACTTC